One and the same sample provided the 2 T cell receptor beta chains below, sequenced in a study of siplizumab effects on memory and regulatory T cells. Clones were sequenced by immunoSEQ multiplex PCR, and TCRdb holds only the in-frame ones, with some missing. The table shows tens of thousands of clones, with over 85% occurring only once. Sequenced: non-Treg CD4+ T cells sorted from blood. The receptor source for this set is a human donor in good health.

The V and J genes are TRBV9 and TRBJ2-2; 7 bases map to TRBD1. CDR3 length: 15 amino acids. Germline V gene sequence: CDR1 SGDLS, CDR2 YYNGEE. The V and J ends lost 4 bases and 0 bases, in that order; junction bases with no gene match: 3. The CDR3 sequence is CASSPQGANTGELFF. The CDR3 nucleotides read TGTGCCAGCAGCCCTCAGGGGGCGAACACCGGGGAGCTGTTTTTT.

The genes are TRBV19 and TRBJ2-1, with TRBD1 matching 7 bases. V was clipped by 4 bases and J by 8 bases; unmatched bases: 2. Germline CDR1 and CDR2: LNHDA and SQIVND (reference sequence). The CDR3 loop spans 12 amino acids. The CDR3 region has the DNA TGTGCCAGTAGTAGACAGGGCTATGAGCAGTTCTTC. Its protein is CASSRQGYEQFF.